The T cell receptor beta chain under discussion was sequenced for a study of T cells in localized non-small cell lung cancer. As to this clone: Its antigen is still unknown.

The assay was immunoSEQ multiplex PCR, and TCRdb's table has in-frame clones only and misses some. The sample shows about 14,000 clones, about 80% of them seen only once. Germline V gene sequence: CDR1 SGHAT, CDR2 FQNNGV. J lost 8 bases, V lost 3 bases, and 7 bases had no gene match. CDR3 length: 14 amino acids. Points from the study as a whole: Uninvolved adjacent lung showed peak T cell clonality, exceeding tumor. Sequencing involved a lone tumor region, leaving heterogeneity possible. Adjacent lung was found to contain a median approximately 50 of the top 100 tumor clones. Higher blood T cell density went with longer overall survival.

The sequence came from a female donor over 55 with stage I squamous cell lung carcinoma. This sequence joins TRBV11-2 and TRBJ2-1; 7 nucleotides line up with TRBD1. The specimen comprised peripheral blood, sampled before any cancer treatment. The CDR3, as DNA: TGTGCCAGCAGCTTCCGACAGGGCTTCGATGAGCAGTTCTTC. Its translation is CASSFRQGFDEQFF.